The clone carrying this TCR beta chain has a handful of counts. The antigen remains unidentified. This entry is derived from a study of human T cells and chemical hapten exposure. Points from the study as a whole: Sensitizing with DPC caused no change in TCRs above 1 in 1000 frequency.

Unseparated into fractions, whole blood served as the source from which total RNA was extracted. In germline, CDR1 is SQVTM, CDR2 ANQGSEA. V was clipped by 7 bases and J by 0 bases; unmatched bases: 5. This CDR3 has 13 amino acids. The library tagged each cDNA molecule with unique molecular identifiers. Via MiXCR, TCRdb re-called the 5' RACE reads, giving one row per CDR3 protein. The table lists more than 60,000 distinct CDR3 sequences, approximately 16% of them singletons. The TCR originated in a female donor in good health. V usage is TRBV29-1 and J usage is TRBJ1-2; TRBD1 agrees at 7 bases. The CDR3 reads CSATQGANYGYTF. CDR3 coding DNA: TGCAGCGCTACGCAGGGGGCTAACTATGGCTACACCTTC.